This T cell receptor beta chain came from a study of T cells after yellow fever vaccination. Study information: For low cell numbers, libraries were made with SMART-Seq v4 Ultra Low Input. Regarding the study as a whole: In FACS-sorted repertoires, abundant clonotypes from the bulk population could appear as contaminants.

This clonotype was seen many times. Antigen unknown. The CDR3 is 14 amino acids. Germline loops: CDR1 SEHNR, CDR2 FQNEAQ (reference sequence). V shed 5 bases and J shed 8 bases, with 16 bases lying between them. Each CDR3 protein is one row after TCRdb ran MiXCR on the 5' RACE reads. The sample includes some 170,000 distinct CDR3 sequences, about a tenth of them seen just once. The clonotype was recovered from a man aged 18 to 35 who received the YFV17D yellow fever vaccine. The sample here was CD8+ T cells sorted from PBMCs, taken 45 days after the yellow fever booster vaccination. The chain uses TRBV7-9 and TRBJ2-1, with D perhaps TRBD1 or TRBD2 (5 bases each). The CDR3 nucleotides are TGTGCCAGCAGCCCGCTCGGGGACCGGGATGAGCAGTTCTTC. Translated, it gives CASSPLGDRDEQFF.